This T cell receptor beta chain was captured in a study of blood T cell repertoires in COVID-19. Study context: Sample material is recorded as cDNA or gDNA derived from T cells, B-cell-depleted T cells, or PBMCs.

In the original workflow: Researchers report that nucleated cell counts were estimated from reference gene primer amplification. The method was immunoSEQ multiplex PCR; TCRdb's version includes in-frame clones alone and lacks a portion of them. That table is the source of V, J and clone size, and D and trimming were worked out from the DNA. The sample has about 180,000 clones; 89% are singletons. CDR3 length equals 15 residues. From germline, CDR1 is LGHDT and CDR2 YNNKEL (reference sequence). Trimming cost V 0 bases and J 7 bases; bases outside gene matches: 5. The receptor was isolated from a woman aged 35 to 49 with acute COVID-19. This sequence joins TRBV3-1 (or the pseudogene TRBV3-2) and TRBJ2-2; 7 nucleotides agree with TRBD1. The sequenced sample consisted of PBMCs or T cells enriched from blood (not recorded which). The CDR3 spells CASSQDSRDSGELFF. CDR3 nucleotide sequence: TGTGCCAGCAGCCAAGATAGCAGGGACAGCGGGGAGCTGTTTTTT.